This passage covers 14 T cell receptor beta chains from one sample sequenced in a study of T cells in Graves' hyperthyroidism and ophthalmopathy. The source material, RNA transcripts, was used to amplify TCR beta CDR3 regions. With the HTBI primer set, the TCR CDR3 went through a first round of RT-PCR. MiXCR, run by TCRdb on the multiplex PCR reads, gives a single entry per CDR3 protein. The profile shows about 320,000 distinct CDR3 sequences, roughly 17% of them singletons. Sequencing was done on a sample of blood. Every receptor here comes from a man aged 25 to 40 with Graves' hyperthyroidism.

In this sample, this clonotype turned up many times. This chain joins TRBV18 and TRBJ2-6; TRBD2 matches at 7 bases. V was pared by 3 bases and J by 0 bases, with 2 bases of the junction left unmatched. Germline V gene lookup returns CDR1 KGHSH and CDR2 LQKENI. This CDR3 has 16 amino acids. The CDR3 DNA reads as TGTGCCAGCTCACCGGGGAGGGGCTCTGGGGCCAACGTCCTGACTTTC. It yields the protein CASSPGRGSGANVLTF.

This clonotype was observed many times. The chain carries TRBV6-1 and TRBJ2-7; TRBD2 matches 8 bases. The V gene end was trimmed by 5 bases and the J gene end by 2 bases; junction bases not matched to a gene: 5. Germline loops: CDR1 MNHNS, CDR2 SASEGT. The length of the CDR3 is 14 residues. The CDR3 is CASSSGRGTYEQYF. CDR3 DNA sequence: TGTGCCAGCAGTAGCGGGAGAGGGACCTACGAGCAGTACTTC.

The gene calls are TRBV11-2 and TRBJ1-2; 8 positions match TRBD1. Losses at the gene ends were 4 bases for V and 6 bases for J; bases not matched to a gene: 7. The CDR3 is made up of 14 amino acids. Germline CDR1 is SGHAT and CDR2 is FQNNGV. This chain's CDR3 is CASSYTGGGNGYTF. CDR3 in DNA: TGTGCCAGCAGCTACACAGGGGGGGGGAATGGCTACACCTTC.

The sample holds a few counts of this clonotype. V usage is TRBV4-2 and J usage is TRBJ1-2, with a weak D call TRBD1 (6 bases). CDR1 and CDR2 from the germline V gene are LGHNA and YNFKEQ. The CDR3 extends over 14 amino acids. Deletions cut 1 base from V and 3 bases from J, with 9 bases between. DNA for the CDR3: TGTGCCAGCAGCCAAGGGGACACTGACTATGGCTACACCTTC. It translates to CASSQGDTDYGYTF.

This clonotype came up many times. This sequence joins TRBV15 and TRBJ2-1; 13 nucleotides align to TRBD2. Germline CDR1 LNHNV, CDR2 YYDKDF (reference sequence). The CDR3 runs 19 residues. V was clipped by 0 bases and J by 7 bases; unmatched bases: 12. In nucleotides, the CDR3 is TGTGCCACCAGCAGAGATTGGGGACTAGCGGGACCGGTCGAAAATGAGCAGTTCTTC. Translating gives CATSRDWGLAGPVENEQFF.

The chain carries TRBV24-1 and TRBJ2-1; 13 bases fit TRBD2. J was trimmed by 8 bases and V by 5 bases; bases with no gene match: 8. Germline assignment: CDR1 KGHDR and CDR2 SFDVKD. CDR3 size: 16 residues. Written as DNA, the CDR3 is TGTGCCACCAGTGGAAGGACTAGCGGGAGTGTAGATGAGCAGTTCTTC. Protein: CATSGRTSGSVDEQFF.

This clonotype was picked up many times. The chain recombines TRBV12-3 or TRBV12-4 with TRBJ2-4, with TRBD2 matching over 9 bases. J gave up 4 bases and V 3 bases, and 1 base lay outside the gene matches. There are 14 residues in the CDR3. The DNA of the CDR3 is TGTGCCAGCAGTTTTAGCGGGAGAAAAAACATTCAGTACTTC. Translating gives CASSFSGRKNIQYF.

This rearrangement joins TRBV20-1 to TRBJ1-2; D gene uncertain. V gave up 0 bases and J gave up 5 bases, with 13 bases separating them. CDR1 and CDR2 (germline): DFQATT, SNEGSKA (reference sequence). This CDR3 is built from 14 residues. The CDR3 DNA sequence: TGCAGTGCTAGAGATCCCCGGGGAGGTTATGGCTACACCTTC. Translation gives CSARDPRGGYGYTF.

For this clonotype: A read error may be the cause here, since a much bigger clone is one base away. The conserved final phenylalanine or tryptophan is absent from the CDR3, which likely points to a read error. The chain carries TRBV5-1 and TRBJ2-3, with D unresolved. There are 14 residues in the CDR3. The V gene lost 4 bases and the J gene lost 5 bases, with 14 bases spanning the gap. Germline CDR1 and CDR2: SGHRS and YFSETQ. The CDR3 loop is CASSEQSAEDTQYS. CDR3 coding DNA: TGCGCCAGCAGCGAACAATCCGCGGAAGATACGCAGTATTCT.

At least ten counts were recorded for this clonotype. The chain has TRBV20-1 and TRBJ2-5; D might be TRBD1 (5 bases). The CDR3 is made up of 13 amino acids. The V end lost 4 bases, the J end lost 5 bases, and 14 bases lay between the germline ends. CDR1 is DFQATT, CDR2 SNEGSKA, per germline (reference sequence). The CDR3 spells CSATTQGWETQYF. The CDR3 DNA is TGCAGTGCTACGACTCAGGGATGGGAGACCCAGTACTTC.

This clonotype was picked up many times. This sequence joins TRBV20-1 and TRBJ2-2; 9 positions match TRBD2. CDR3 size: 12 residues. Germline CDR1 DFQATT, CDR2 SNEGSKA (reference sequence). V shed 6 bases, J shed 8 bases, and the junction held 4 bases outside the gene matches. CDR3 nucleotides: TGCAGTGCCGAGAGCGGGAGGGGGGAGCTGTTTTTT. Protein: CSAESGRGELFF.

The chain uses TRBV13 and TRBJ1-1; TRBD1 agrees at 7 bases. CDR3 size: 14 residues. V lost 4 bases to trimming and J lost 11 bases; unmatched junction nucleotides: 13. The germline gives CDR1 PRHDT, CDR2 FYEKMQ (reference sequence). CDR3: CASSSTGALDEAFF. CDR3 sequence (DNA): TGTGCCAGCAGCTCTACAGGGGCCCTAGACGAGGCTTTCTTT.

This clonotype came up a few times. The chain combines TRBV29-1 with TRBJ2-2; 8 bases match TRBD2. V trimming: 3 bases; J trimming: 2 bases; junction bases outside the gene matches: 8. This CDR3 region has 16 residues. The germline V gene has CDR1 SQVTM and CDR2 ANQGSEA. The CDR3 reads CSVELVAGSNTGELFF. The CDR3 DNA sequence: TGCAGCGTTGAGTTGGTAGCGGGAAGTAACACCGGGGAGCTGTTTTTT.

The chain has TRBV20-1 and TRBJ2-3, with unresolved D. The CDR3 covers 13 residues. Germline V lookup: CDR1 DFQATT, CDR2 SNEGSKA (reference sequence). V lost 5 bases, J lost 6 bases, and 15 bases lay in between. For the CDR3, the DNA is TGCAGTGCTCCTCACCGGTCTGGGGATACGCAGTATTTT. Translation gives CSAPHRSGDTQYF.